This TCR beta chain was profiled in a study of blood T cell repertoires in COVID-19 (dated by TCRdb to about 2020). Notes on the research overall: Collaborator samples came from the United States, Italy and Spain and covered acute and convalescent phases of COVID-19. The material from the prospective study consisted of cDNA or gDNA derived from T cells, B-cell-depleted T cells, or PBMCs. Deeply sampled blood TCRbeta repertoires from subjects exposed to, actively infected with, or recovered from COVID-19 were included in the dataset. The repertoires were made available in a free public database intended to serve as a resource for research on the immune response to SARS-CoV-2. The samples were drawn from the first 160 participants of the ongoing ImmuneRACE study and from 1,254 subjects provided by 6 global collaborators. The sample metadata nearly always contained a de-identified subject ID, COVID-19 status, age in years and sex. Where HLA class I and class II types were available, the types were taken from metadata supplied by the sample provider, not from assay-based typing. General study outcomes and caveats: Clinical and demographic metadata were provided uncurated, with the amount varying by source and participant.

Trimming accounts for 6 bases at V and 2 bases at J, while the number of junction bases matched to no gene is 8. The CDR3 contains 15 residues, cysteine and phenylalanine counted. The entry retains the CDR3 DNA only, 45 bases that are in frame from base 1. The germline V gene (reference sequence) supplies CDR1 LNHDA and CDR2 SQIVND. Enrolling through a virtual design, the prospective study's participants ranged in age from roughly 18 to 89 years and lived across around 25 United States geographic areas. Cohort assignment in the prospective study relied on participant-reported clinical history from a screening survey and a study questionnaire. Recovered participants in ImmuneRACE Cohort 3 were defined as having two consecutive negative NP/OP PCR tests, clearance from a healthcare professional, or resolution of symptoms. In the prospective study, mobile phlebotomists collected whole blood, serum and a nasopharyngeal or oropharyngeal swab from each participant. Participants in the prospective study had the option to provide additional blood draws and questionnaires over a roughly 2-month period. Prospective study blood samples were shipped either frozen or at room temperature before DNA extraction.

With respect to this clone: What antigen it recognizes has not been identified. No qualities accompany the bases; no much larger clone lies one base away.

TCRbeta CDR3 regions were amplified from genomic DNA by means of the immunoSEQ Assay, a bias-controlled multiplex PCR. In the authors' own workflow: The number of nucleated cells in each sample was estimated by amplification of reference gene primers within the assay. To quantify the absolute abundance of each unique TCRbeta CDR3 rearrangement, sequence reads were collapsed and filtered. For each sample, productive Simpson clonality was calculated by taking the square root of Simpson's diversity index across productive rearrangements. The clones in this table, taken by TCRdb from immuneACCESS, are in-frame only. Not every clone is retained; where verified, under half of the shortfall comes from an unresolved V gene, and the cause of the rest is unknown. V and J calls and clone size come straight from that table; D and trimming were deduced from the DNA. For this sample the table gives about 250,000 clones, of which over 75% were detected only once. The top ten hold 2.4% of the sample.

This sequence uses TRBV19 and TRBJ1-1, with TRBD1 matching 8 junction bases. Material for sequencing was PBMCs or T cells enriched from blood (not recorded which). The origin of this receptor is a woman aged 18-29 years who had recovered from COVID-19. The CDR3 region: CASRVTGALNTEAFF. The sequenced DNA: TGTGCCAGTAGAGTGACAGGGGCTTTAAACACTGAAGCTTTCTTT.